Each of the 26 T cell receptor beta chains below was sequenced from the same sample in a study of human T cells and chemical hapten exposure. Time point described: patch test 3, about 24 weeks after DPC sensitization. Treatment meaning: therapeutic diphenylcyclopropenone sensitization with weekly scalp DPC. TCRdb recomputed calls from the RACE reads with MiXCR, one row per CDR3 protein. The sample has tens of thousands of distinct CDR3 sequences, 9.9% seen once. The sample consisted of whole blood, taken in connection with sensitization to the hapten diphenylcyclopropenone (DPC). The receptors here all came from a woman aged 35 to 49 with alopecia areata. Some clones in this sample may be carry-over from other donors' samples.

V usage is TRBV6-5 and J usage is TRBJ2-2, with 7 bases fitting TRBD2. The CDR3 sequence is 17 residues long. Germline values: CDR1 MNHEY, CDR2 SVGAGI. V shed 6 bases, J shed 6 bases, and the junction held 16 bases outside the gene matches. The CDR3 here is CASRTFGGGPAAGELFF. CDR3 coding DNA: TGTGCCAGCAGGACATTCGGCGGGGGTCCCGCAGCCGGGGAGCTGTTTTTT.

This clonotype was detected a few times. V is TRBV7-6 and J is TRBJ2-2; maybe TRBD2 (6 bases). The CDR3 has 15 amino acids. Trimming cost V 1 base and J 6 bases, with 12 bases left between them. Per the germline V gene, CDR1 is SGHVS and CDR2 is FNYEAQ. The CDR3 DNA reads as TGTGCCAGCAGCTTAGGGAGGGCCCGAGCCGGGGAGCTGTTTTTT. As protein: CASSLGRARAGELFF.

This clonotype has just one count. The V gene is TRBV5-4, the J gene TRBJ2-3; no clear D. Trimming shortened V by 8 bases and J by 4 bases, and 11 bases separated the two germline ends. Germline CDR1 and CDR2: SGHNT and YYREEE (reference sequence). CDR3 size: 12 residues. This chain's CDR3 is CASSPRADTQYF. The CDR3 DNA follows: TGTGCCAGTAGCCCAAGGGCAGATACGCAGTATTTT.

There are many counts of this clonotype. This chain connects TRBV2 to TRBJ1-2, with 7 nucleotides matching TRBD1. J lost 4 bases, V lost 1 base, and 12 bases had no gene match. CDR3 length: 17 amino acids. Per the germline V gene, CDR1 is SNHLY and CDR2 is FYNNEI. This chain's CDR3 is CASSEVTLIRDSYGYTF. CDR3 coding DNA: TGTGCCAGCAGTGAAGTAACCCTTATCCGGGACAGCTATGGCTACACCTTC.

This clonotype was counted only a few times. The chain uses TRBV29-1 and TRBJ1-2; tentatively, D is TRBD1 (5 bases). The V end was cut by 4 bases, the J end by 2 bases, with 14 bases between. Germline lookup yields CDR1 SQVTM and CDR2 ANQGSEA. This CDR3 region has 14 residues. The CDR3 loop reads CSVASLDTNYGYTF. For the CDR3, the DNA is TGCAGCGTTGCATCGTTGGACACCAACTATGGCTACACCTTC. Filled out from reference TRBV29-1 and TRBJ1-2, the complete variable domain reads SAVISQKPSRDICQRGTSLTIQCQVDSQVTMMFWYRQQPGQSLTLIATANQGSEATYESGFVIDKFPISRPNLTFSTLTVSNMSPEDSSIYLCSVASLDTNYGYTFGSGTRLTVV.

CDR3 amino acids: CASNDQGAFEETQYF. For the CDR3, the DNA is TGTGCCAGCAATGATCAGGGGGCGTTTGAAGAGACCCAGTACTTC. The chain is built from TRBV25-1 and TRBJ2-5; 8 nucleotides agree with TRBD1. The germline CDR1 and CDR2 sequences are MGHDK and SYGVNS. With 7 bases clipped from V and 3 bases from J, the junction kept 10 bases outside the gene matches. This CDR3 comprises 15 residues.

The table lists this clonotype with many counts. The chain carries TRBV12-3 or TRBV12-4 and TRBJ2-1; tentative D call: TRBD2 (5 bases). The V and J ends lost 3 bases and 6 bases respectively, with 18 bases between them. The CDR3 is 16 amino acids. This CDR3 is CASSFSFGAVVNEQFF. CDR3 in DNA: TGTGCCAGCAGTTTCAGCTTCGGAGCGGTGGTCAATGAGCAGTTCTTC.

The CDR3 is CASSERQGSNYGYTF. The CDR3 region has the DNA TGCGCCAGCAGCGAGAGACAGGGGAGTAACTATGGCTACACCTTC. This rearrangement joins TRBV5-1 to TRBJ1-2, with 8 bases lining up with TRBD1. This CDR3 is 15 amino acids long. The V gene's germline CDR1 is SGHRS and CDR2 YFSETQ. V shed 4 bases and J 1 base; nucleotides not matched to a gene: 6.

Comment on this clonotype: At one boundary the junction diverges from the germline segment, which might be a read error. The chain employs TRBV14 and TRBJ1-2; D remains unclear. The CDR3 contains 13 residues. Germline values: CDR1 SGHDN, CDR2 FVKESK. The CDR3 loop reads CASSQDWGDGYTF. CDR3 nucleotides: TGTGCCAGCAGCCAAGATTGGGGAGATGGCTATACCTTC.

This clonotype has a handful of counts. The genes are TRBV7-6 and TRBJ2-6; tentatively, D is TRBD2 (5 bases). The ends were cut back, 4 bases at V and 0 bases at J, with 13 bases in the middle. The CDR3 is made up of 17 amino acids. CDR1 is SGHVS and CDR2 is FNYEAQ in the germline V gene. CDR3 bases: TGTGCCAGCAGCTCCCCCATCCGGGGCTCTGGGGCCAACGTCCTGACTTTC. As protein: CASSSPIRGSGANVLTF.

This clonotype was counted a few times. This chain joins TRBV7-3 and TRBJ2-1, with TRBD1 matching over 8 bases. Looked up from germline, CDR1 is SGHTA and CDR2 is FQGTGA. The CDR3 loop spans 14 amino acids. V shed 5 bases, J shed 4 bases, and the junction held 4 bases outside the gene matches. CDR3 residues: CASSPDRAYNEQFF. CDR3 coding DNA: TGTGCCAGCAGCCCGGACAGGGCTTACAATGAGCAGTTCTTC.

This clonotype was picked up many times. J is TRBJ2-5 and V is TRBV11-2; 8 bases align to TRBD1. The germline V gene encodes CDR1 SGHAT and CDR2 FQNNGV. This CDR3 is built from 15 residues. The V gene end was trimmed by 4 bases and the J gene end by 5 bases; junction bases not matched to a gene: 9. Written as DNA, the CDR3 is TGTGCCAGCAGCTCCAGGGCAGGGGGCTTGGAGACCCAGTACTTC. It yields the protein CASSSRAGGLETQYF.

CDR3 bases: TGTGCCAGCAGCCGGTTGGGTACCACTGAAGCTTTCTTT. It yields the protein CASSRLGTTEAFF. The V gene is TRBV3-1, the J gene TRBJ1-1; D gene ambiguous. Trimming cost V 4 bases and J 4 bases, with 10 bases left between them. Germline V gene lookup returns CDR1 LGHDT and CDR2 YNNKEL (reference sequence). CDR3 length: 13 amino acids.

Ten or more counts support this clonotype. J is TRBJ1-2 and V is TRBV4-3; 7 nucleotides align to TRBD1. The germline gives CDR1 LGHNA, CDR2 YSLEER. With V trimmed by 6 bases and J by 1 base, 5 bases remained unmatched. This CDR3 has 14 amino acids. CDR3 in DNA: TGCGCCAGCAGTTTAGACAGGGATAACTATGGCTACACCTTC. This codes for CASSLDRDNYGYTF.

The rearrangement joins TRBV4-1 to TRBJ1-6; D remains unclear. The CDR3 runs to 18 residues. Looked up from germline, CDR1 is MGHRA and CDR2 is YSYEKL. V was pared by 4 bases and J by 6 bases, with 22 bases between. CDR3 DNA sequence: TGCGCCAGCAGCCTAAGAAGCCGAGAAACAACGACTAATTCACCCCTCCACTTT. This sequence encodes CASSLRSRETTTNSPLHF.

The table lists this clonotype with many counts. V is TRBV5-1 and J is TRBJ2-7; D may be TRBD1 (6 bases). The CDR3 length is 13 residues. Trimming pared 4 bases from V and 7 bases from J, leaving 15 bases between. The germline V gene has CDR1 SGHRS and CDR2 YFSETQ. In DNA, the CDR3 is TGCGCCAGCAGCAGCAGCTCTCAGGGGGAGCAGTACTTC. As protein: CASSSSSQGEQYF.

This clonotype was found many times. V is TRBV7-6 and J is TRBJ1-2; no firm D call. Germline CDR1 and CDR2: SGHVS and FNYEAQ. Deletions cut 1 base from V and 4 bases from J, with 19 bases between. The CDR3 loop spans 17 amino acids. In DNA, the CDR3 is TGTGCCAGCAGCTTAGTTCCCGCTTCACAAAACCGCTATGGCTACACCTTC. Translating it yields CASSLVPASQNRYGYTF.

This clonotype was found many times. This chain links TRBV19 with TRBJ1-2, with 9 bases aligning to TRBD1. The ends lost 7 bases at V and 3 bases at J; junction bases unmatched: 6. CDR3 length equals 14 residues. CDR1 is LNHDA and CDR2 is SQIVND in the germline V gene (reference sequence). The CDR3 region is CASNPGTGYYGYTF. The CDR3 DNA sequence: TGTGCCAGTAATCCCGGGACAGGGTACTATGGCTACACCTTC.

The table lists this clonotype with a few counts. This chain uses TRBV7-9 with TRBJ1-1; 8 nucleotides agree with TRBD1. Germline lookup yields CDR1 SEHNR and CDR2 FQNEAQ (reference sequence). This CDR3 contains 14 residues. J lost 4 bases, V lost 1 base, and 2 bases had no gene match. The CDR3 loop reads CASSLGQGSTEAFF. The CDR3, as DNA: TGTGCCAGCAGCTTAGGACAGGGGAGCACTGAAGCTTTCTTT.

CDR3 bases: TGTGCCAGCAGCCAAGATTGGCGGGTGACAGATACGCAGTATTTT. It encodes CASSQDWRVTDTQYF. The rearrangement joins TRBV4-2 to TRBJ2-3, with TRBD2 as a possible D gene (5 bases). Trimming took 0 bases from V and 3 from J, leaving 10 bases between them. CDR3 length: 15 residues. Per germline, CDR1 LGHNA and CDR2 YNFKEQ.

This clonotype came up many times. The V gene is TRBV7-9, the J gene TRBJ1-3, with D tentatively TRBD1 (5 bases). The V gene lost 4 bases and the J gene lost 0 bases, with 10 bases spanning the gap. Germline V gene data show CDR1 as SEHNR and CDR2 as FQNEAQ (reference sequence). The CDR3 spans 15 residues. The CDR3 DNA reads TGTGCCAGCAGCTCCGACAGCCACTCTGGAAACACCATATATTTT. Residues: CASSSDSHSGNTIYF.

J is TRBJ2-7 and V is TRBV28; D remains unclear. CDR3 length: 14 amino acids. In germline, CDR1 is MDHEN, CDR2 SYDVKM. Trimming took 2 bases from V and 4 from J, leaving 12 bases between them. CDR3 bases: TGTGCCAGCAGTTTAGTAGGTCAGGCATACGAGCAGTACTTC. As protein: CASSLVGQAYEQYF.

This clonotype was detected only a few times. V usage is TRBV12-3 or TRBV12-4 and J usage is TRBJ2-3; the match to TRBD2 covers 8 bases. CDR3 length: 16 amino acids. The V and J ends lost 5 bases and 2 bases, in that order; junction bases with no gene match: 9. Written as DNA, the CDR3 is TGTGCCAGCAGTGGCAGTTTAGCGGGGAACACAGATACGCAGTATTTT. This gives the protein CASSGSLAGNTDTQYF.

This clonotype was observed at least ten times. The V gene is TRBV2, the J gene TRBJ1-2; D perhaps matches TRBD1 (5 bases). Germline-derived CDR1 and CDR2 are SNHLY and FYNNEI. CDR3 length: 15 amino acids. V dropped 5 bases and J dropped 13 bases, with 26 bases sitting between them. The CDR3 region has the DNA TGTGCCAGCAGTTCCAGTCCGGACACACAAGGATTTGGCACCTTC. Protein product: CASSSSPDTQGFGTF.

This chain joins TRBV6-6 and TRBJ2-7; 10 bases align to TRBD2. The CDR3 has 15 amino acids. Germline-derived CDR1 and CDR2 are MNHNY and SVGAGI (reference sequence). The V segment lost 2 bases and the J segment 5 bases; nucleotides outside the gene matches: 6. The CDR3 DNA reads TGTGCCAGCAGTTACGCCCGGACTAGCGGCCACGAGCAGTACTTC. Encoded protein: CASSYARTSGHEQYF.

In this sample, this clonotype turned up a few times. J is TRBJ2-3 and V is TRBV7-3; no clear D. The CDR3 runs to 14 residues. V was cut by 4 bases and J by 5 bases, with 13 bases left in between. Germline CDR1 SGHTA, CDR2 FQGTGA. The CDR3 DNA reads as TGTGCCAGCAGCTACCGTCCAGCGCGAGATACGCAGTATTTT. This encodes CASSYRPARDTQYF.